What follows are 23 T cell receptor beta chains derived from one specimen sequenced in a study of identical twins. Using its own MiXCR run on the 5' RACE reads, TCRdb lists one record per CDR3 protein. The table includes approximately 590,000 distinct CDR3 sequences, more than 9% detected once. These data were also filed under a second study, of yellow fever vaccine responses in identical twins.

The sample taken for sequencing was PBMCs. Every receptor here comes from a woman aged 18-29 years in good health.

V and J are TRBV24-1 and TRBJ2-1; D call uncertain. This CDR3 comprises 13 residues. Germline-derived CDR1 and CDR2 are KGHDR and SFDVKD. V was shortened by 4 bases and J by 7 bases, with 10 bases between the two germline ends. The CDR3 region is CATSEVDRNEQFF. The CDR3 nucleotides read TGTGCCACCAGTGAAGTAGATCGGAATGAGCAGTTCTTC.

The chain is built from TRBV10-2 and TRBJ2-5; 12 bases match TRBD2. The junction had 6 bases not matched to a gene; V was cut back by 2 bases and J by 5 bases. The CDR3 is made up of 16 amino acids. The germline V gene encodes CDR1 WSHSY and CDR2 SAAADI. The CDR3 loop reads CASSEGLAGTRETQYF. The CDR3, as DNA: TGCGCCAGCAGTGAGGGACTAGCGGGGACTCGGGAGACCCAGTACTTC.

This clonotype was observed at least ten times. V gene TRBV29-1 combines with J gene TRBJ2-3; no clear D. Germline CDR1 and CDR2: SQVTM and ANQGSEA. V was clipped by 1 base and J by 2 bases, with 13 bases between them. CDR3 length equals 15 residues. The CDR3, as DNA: TGCAGCGTTGAAGCGACCCTAGACAACACAGATACGCAGTATTTT. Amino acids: CSVEATLDNTDTQYF.

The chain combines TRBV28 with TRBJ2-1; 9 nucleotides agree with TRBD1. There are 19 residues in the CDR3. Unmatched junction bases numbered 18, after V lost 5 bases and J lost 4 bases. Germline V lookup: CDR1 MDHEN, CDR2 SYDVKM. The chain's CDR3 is CASSPNPQIDRGLYNEQFF. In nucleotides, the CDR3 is TGTGCCAGCAGTCCAAACCCCCAAATAGACAGGGGGTTATACAATGAGCAGTTCTTC.

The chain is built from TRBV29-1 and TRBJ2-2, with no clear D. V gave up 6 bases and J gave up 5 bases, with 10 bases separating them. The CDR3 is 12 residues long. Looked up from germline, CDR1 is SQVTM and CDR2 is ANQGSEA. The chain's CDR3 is CSVLPTTGELFF. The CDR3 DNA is TGCAGCGTCCTCCCAACAACCGGGGAGCTGTTTTTT.

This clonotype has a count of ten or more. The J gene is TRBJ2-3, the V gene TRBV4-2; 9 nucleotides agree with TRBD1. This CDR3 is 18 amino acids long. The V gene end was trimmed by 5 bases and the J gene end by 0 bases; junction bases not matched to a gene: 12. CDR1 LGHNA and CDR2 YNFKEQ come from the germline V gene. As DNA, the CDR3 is TGTGCCAGCAGCAAAAGACAGACAGGGGGGCTGAGCACAGATACGCAGTATTTT. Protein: CASSKRQTGGLSTDTQYF.

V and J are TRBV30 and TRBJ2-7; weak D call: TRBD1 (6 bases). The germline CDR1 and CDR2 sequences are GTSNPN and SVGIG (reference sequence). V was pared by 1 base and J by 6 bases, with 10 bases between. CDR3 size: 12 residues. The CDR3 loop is CAWSATGTEQYF. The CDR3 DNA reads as TGTGCCTGGAGTGCCACAGGGACCGAGCAGTACTTC. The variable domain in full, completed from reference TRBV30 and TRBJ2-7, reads SQTIHQWPATLVQPVGSPLSLECTVEGTSNPNLYWYRQAAGRGLQLLFYSVGIGQISSEVPQNLSASRPQDRQFILSSKKLLLSDSGFYLCAWSATGTEQYFGPGTRLTVT.

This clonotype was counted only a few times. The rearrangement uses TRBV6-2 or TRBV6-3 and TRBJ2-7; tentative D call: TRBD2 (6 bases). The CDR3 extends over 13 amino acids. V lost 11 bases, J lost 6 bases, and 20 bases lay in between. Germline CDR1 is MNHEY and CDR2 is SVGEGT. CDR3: CAGGDDELSEQYF. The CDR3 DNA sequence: TGTGCCGGCGGGGACGACGAGCTATCCGAGCAGTACTTC.

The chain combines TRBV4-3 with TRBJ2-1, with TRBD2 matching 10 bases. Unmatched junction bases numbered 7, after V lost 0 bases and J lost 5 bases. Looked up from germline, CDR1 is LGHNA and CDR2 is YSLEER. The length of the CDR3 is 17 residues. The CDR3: CASSQDGLAGVDNEQFF. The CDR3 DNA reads TGCGCCAGCAGCCAAGATGGGCTAGCGGGAGTTGACAATGAGCAGTTCTTC.

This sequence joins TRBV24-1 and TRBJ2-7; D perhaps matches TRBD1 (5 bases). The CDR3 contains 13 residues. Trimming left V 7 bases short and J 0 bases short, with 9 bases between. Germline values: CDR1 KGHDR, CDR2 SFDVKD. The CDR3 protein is CATSGTGSYEQYF. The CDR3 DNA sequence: TGTGCCACCAGCGGAACAGGCTCCTACGAGCAGTACTTC.

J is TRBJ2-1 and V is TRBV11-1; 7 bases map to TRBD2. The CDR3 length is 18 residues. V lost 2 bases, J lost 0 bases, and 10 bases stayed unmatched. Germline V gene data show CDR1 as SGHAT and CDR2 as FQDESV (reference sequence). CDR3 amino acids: CASSLPPGGGDSYNEQFF. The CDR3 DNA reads TGTGCCAGCAGCTTACCCCCTGGTGGGGGGGACTCCTACAATGAGCAGTTCTTC.

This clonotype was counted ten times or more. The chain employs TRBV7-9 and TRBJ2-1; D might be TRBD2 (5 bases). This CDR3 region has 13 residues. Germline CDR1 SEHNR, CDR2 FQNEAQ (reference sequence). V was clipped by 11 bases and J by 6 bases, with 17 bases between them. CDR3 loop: CALFFIASNEQFF. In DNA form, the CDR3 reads TGTGCCCTTTTTTTTATAGCGTCCAATGAGCAGTTCTTC.

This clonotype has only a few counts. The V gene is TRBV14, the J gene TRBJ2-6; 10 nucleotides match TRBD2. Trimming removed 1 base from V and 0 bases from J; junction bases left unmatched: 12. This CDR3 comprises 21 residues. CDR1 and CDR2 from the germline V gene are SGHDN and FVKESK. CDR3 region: CASSQGRLAGALHSGANVLTF. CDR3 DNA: TGTGCCAGCAGCCAAGGGAGGCTAGCGGGGGCCCTCCACTCTGGGGCCAACGTCCTGACTTTC.

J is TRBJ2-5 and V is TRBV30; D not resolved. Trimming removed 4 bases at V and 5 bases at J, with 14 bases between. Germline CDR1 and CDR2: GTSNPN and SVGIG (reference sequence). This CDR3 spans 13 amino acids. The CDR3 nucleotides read TGTGCCTGGAAGAAAGGGAATGGTGAGACCCAGTACTTC. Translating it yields CAWKKGNGETQYF.

CDR3 coding DNA: TGTGCCAGTAGTATAGAACAGGGGCACTCCTACGAGCAGTACTTC. As protein: CASSIEQGHSYEQYF. The rearrangement joins TRBV19 to TRBJ2-7, with 7 nucleotides matching TRBD1. The V and J ends lost 0 bases and 0 bases, in that order; junction bases with no gene match: 2. The CDR3 extends over 15 amino acids. From germline, CDR1 is LNHDA and CDR2 SQIVND (reference sequence).

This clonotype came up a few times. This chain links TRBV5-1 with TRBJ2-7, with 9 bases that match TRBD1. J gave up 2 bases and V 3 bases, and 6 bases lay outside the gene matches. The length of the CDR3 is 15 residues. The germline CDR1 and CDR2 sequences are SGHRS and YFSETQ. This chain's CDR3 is CASSSVGQGPYEQYF. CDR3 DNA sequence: TGCGCCAGCAGCTCGGTGGGACAGGGACCCTACGAGCAGTACTTC.

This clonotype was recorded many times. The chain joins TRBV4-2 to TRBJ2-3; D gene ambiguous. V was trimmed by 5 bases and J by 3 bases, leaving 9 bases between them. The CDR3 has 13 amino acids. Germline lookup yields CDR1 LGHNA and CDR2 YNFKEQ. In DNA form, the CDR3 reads TGTGCCAGCAGCGCGGACCATACAGATACGCAGTATTTT. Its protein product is CASSADHTDTQYF.

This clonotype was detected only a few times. The CDR3 loop is CATSEPSGGSYNEQFF. The CDR3 DNA sequence: TGTGCCACCAGTGAACCTAGCGGGGGCTCCTACAATGAGCAGTTCTTC. The chain employs TRBV24-1 and TRBJ2-1, with 10 positions matching TRBD2. The length of the CDR3 is 16 residues. Germline V CDR1 and CDR2: KGHDR, SFDVKD. The V segment lost 4 bases and the J segment 0 bases; nucleotides outside the gene matches: 2.

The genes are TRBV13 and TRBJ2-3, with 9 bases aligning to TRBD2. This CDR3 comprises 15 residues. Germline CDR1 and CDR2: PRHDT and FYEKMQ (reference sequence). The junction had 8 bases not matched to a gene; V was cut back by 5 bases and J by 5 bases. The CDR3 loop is CASSASSGAGDTQYF. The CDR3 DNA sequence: TGTGCCAGCAGCGCCTCTAGCGGGGCGGGAGATACGCAGTATTTT.

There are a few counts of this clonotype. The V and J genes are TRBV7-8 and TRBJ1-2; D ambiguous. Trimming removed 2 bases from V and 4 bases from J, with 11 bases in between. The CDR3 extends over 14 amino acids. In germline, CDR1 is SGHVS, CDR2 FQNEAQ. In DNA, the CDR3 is TGTGCCAGCAGCTTAAGTCAGTCCCTCTATGGCTACACCTTC. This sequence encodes CASSLSQSLYGYTF. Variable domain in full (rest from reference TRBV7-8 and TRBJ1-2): GAGVSQSPRYKVAKRGQDVALRCDPISGHVSLFWYQQALGQGPEFLTYFQNEAQLDKSGLPSDRFFAERPEGSVSTLKIQRTQQEDSAVYLCASSLSQSLYGYTFGSGTRLTVV.

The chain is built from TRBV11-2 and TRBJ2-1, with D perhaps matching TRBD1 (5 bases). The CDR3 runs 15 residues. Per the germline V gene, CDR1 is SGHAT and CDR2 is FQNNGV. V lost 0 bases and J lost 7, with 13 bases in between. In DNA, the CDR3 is TGTGCCAGCAGCTTAGAGCCAGGGCTGGGGAATGAGCAGTTCTTC. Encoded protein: CASSLEPGLGNEQFF.

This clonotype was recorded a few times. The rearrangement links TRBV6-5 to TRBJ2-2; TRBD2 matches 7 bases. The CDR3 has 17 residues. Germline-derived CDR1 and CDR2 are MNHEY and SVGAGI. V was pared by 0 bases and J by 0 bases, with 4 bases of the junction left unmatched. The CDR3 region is CASSYSTGGSNTGELFF. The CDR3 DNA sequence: TGTGCCAGCAGTTACTCGACGGGGGGATCGAACACCGGGGAGCTGTTTTTT.

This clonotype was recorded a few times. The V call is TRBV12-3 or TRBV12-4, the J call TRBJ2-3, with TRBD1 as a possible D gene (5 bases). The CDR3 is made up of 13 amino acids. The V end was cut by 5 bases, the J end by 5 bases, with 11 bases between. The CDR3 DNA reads TGTGCCAGCAGTCTCGGACACGTAGATACGCAGTATTTT. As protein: CASSLGHVDTQYF.